This T cell receptor (beta chain) was sequenced in a study of T-cell reconstitution after alpha-beta-depleted transplantation in children. The study's findings and limits: About two months after transplant, alpha-beta T cells reportedly came from several hundred expanded graft clones. Surviving thymic progenitors and recipient T cells were the source of high TCRbeta diversity at day 60 in some patients. Newly made T cells mostly supplied T-cell counts and diversity one year after transplant.

As concerns this clonotype: Antigen unknown.

Researchers prepared the TCRbeta library using unique molecular identifiers, the study reports. TCRdb reprocessed the PCR reads via MiXCR and lists one record per CDR3 protein. The data show about 580,000 distinct CDR3 sequences, approximately 30% seen once. Germline V gives CDR1 ENHRY, CDR2 SYGVKD. The V segment lost 10 bases and the J segment 4 bases; nucleotides outside the gene matches: 10. The CDR3 spans 13 residues. This chain links TRBV10-3 with TRBJ2-7; TRBD2 matches 7 bases. The material was PBMCs, obtained before TCRalphabeta/CD19-depleted stem cell transplant. The clonotype was recovered from a boy in the first two years of life with Wiskott-Aldrich syndrome, due to receive a stem cell transplant. The CDR3 coding sequence is TGTGCCACCGGGAGCGAAGCGGGGTACGAGCAGTACTTC. Translating it yields CATGSEAGYEQYF.